A single sample is the source of the 2 T cell receptor beta chains below, sequenced in a study of blood T cell repertoires in COVID-19 (dated by TCRdb to about 2020). The library was produced with the immunoSEQ multiplex PCR assay. TCRdb took this table from immuneACCESS and kept in-frame rearrangements with V and J called. Such tables lack part of the clones; where checked against another copy, unresolved V genes explain under half of the gap, and the rest is unexplained. This sample comprises approximately 60,000 clones, 93% of them detected only once. Of the sample, 2.5% to 3% falls within the top ten clones. Sequenced sample: peripheral blood. These receptors all come from a man aged 70 or older with active COVID-19.

The chain couples TRBV11-1 to TRBJ2-7; tentative D call: TRBD1 (6 bases). Trimming shortened V by 2 bases and J by 3 bases, and 14 bases separated the two germline ends. This CDR3 is 15 amino acids long. Germline values: CDR1 SGHAT, CDR2 FQDESV (reference sequence). Here the CDR3 reads CASSLRPGGGYEQYF. The CDR3, as DNA: TGTGCCAGCAGCTTACGCCCTGGGGGCGGCTACGAGCAGTACTTC.

The V call is TRBV5-4, the J call TRBJ2-1, with TRBD1 matching over 9 bases. V trimming: 1 base; J trimming: 6 bases; junction bases outside the gene matches: 5. This CDR3 is 15 amino acids long. Per germline, CDR1 SGHNT and CDR2 YYREEE (reference sequence). In nucleotides, the CDR3 is TGTGCCAGCAGCTTGACAGGGGGCGCCCCCAATGAGCAGTTCTTC. Translation gives CASSLTGGAPNEQFF.